Below, one TCR beta chain is given with its context. Its matching antigen is unknown. The data originate from a study of brain T cells in children with intractable seizures. Study-wide results and limits: HCMV serostatus was not known, and viral specificity came from CDR3 similarity only. Absence of clones before surgery may stem from lower sequencing depth.

Generated by immunoSEQ multiplex PCR, the TCRdb table keeps only in-frame clones and is missing some. The sample carries tens of thousands of clones, just over 90% recorded once. CDR1 and CDR2 (germline): MDHEN, SYDVKM. With 5 bases removed from V and 5 bases from J, the gap between germline ends came to 18 bases. This CDR3 comprises 15 residues. Surgery cases with the highest brain T cell transcript signatures were chosen for sequencing. Patients received at least one anti-epileptic drug before surgery. The clonotype comes from a boy in the first two years of life with tuberous sclerosis and intractable seizures. This specimen consisted of peripheral blood, obtained at surgery. V gene TRBV28 combines with J gene TRBJ1-1; possibly TRBD1 for D (6 bases). As DNA, the CDR3 is TGTGCCAGCAGTCCTCATCGTGTAGGGGGGACTGAAGCTTTCTTT. Its protein product is CASSPHRVGGTEAFF.